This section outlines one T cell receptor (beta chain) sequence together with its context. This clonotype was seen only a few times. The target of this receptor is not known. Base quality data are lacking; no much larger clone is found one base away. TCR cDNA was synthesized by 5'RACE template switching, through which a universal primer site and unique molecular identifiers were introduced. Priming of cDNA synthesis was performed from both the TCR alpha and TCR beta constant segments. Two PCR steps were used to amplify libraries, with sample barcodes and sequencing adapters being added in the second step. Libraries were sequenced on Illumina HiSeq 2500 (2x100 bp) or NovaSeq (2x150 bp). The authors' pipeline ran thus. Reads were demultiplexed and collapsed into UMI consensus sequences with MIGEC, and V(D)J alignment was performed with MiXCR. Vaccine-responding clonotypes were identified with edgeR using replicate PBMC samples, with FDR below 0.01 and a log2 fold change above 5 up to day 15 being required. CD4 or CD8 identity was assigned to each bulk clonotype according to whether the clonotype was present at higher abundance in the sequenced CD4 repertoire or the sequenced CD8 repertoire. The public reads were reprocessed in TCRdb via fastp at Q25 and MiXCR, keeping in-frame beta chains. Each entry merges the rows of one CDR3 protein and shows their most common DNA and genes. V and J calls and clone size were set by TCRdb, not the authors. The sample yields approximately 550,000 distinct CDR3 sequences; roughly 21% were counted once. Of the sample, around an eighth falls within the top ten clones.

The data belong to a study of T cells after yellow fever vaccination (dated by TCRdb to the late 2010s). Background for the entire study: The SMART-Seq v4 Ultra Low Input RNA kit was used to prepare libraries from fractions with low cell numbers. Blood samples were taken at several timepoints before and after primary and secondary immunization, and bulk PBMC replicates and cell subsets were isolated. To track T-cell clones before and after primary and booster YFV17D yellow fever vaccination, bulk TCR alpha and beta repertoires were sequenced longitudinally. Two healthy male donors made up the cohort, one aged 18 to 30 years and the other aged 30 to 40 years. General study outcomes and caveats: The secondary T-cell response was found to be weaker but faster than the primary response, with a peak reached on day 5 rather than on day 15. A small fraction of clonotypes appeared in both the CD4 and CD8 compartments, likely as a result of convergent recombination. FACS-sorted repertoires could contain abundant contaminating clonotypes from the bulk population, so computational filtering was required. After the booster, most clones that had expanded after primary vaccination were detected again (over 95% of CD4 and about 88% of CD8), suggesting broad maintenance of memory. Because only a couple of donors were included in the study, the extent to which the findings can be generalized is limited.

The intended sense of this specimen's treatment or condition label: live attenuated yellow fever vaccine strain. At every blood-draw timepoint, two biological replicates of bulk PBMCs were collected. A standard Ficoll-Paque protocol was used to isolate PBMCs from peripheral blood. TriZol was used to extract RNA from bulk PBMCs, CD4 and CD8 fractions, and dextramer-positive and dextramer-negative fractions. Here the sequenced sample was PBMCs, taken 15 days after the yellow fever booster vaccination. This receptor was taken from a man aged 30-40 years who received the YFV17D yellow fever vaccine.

The sequenced DNA is TGCAGTGCTACTCTAGGGTCTACCTACGAGCAGTACTTC. It codes for CSATLGSTYEQYF. The chain joins TRBV20-1 to TRBJ2-7; confidence is insufficient to name the D gene. The germline V gene (reference sequence) yields DFQATT for CDR1 and SNEGSKA for CDR2. The CDR3 measures 13 amino acids from cysteine to phenylalanine. The entry retains the CDR3 DNA only, 39 bases that are in frame from base 1. Trimming costs V 4 bases and J 2 bases, and their ends lie 12 bases apart.